This paragraph reports one T cell receptor (beta chain). Its specificity is unknown. The investigators reverse transcribed all of the isolated RNA, so they sequenced expressed TCRB transcripts. Repertoires were generated with immunoSEQ multiplex PCR, while TCRdb's copy carries only in-frame clones and drops some. The table includes 250,000 to 350,000 clones, approximately 16% detected once. V was pared by 3 bases and J by 5 bases, with 4 bases of the junction left unmatched. The germline V gene has CDR1 SGHRS and CDR2 YFSETQ. The CDR3 spans 15 residues. In all sorted populations, purity surpassed 95%. These data belong to a study of beta chain features in type 1 diabetes. Findings of the study overall: Type 1 diabetes patients had TCRB CDR3s that were shorter (moderately but significantly so) in all four CD4+ subsets. The naive, central memory and Treg TCRB repertoires of patients appeared to be more similar to one another than those of healthy donors. There was no resolution here of whether HLA type influences TCRB rearrangement.

The rearrangement links TRBV5-1 to TRBJ2-3; 12 positions agree with TRBD2. Sequencing input: naive CD4+ T cells from blood. This TCR was recovered from a man between 18 and 35 years old with type 1 diabetes. This CDR3 is CASSSSSGGVDTQYF. The CDR3 bases are TGCGCCAGCAGCTCCTCTAGCGGGGGGGTAGATACGCAGTATTTT. The full variable domain, its missing parts supplied by reference TRBV5-1 and TRBJ2-3, is KAGVTQTPRYLIKTRGQQVTLSCSPISGHRSVSWYQQTPGQGLQFLFEYFSETQRNKGNFPGRFSGRQFSNSRSEMNVSTLELGDSALYLCASSSSSGGVDTQYFGPGTRLTVL.